This T cell receptor beta chain stems from a study of T-cell reconstitution after alpha-beta-depleted transplantation in children. Whole-study findings and limits: Some patients' high day-60 TCRbeta diversity was traced to surviving recipient T cells and thymic progenitors. Several hundred expanded graft clones reportedly supplied alpha-beta T cells about two months after transplant. After one year, T-cell counts and TCRbeta diversity mostly came from new T cells.

V lost 4 bases, J lost 2 bases, and 16 bases stayed unmatched. The CDR3 loop spans 18 amino acids. Germline V gene sequence: CDR1 LGHNA, CDR2 YSLEER. Preparing the TCRbeta library involved the use of unique molecular identifiers. TCRdb itself ran the PCR reads through MiXCR, one entry per CDR3 protein. The sample gives 300,000 to 400,000 distinct CDR3 sequences, 15% to 20% of which show up once; about 41% is in the top ten. This clonotype has a count of ten or more. Its antigen is not known. The clonotype originates from a male patient aged 2 to 9 who had a stem cell transplant for acute lymphoblastic leukemia, so the T cells may come from the graft donor. The chain carries TRBV4-3 and TRBJ2-5; 7 nucleotides line up with TRBD2. The input for sequencing was PBMCs, mostly from graft donor cells, taken 360 days after TCRalphabeta/CD19-depleted stem cell transplant. The CDR3: CASSLYLWGGSEQETQYF. DNA of the CDR3: TGCGCCAGCAGCCTCTACCTTTGGGGCGGGAGTGAACAAGAGACCCAGTACTTC.